The 17 T cell receptor beta chains listed next were all sequenced from one sample in a study of cytomegalovirus exposure and HLA in healthy donors. The PCR was carried out with 60 Vbeta primers and 13 Jbeta primers. Assay used: immunoSEQ multiplex PCR; TCRdb lists only in-frame clones, some missing. Of about 62,000 clones detected, roughly 77% appear once; the ten largest clones hold roughly 5.3%. The source material was PBMCs. These receptors all come from a woman between 25 and 40 years old in good health and CMV-seronegative.

The CDR3 spells CASSEAAGGPDTQYF. As DNA, the CDR3 is TGTGCCAGCAGTGAAGCAGCGGGAGGGCCAGATACGCAGTATTTT. V and J are TRBV6-1 and TRBJ2-3, with 10 bases aligning to TRBD2. Germline CDR1 MNHNS, CDR2 SASEGT. This CDR3 is built from 15 residues. After removal of 0 bases from V and 4 bases from J, the junction contained 1 base not matched to a gene.

Here the CDR3 reads CATGLASGPYEQYF. The CDR3 bases are TGTGCCACCGGATTGGCTAGCGGGCCCTACGAGCAGTACTTC. V and J are TRBV15 and TRBJ2-7; 8 nucleotides match TRBD2. CDR3 length: 14 residues. V was clipped by 8 bases and J by 2 bases; unmatched bases: 8. Germline assignment: CDR1 LNHNV and CDR2 YYDKDF (reference sequence).

This clone occurred a few times. This rearrangement joins TRBV13 to TRBJ1-4, with a possible D match to TRBD1 (6 bases). Trimming shortened V by 4 bases and J by 5 bases, and 17 bases separated the two germline ends. There are 16 residues in the CDR3. The germline gives CDR1 PRHDT, CDR2 FYEKMQ (reference sequence). CDR3: CASSSISGQLNEKLFF. The CDR3 DNA reads as TGTGCCAGCAGCTCGATCTCTGGACAGCTAAATGAAAAACTGTTTTTT.

This rearrangement joins TRBV4-1 to TRBJ1-5; 7 nucleotides align to TRBD1. From germline, CDR1 is MGHRA and CDR2 YSYEKL. Losses at the gene ends were 4 bases for V and 1 base for J; bases not matched to a gene: 7. The CDR3 loop spans 16 amino acids. CDR3 protein: CASSPDGRGSNQPQHF. DNA of the CDR3: TGCGCCAGCAGCCCCGACGGCAGGGGGAGCAATCAGCCCCAGCATTTT.

The V gene is TRBV25-1, the J gene TRBJ1-1, with D maybe TRBD1 (6 bases). Germline V gene lookup returns CDR1 MGHDK and CDR2 SYGVNS. The CDR3 spans 14 residues. Trimming pared 2 bases from V and 1 base from J, leaving 8 bases between. The CDR3 DNA follows: TGTGCCAGCAGTGAACAGGGGAGGAACACTGAAGCTTTCTTT. Protein sequence: CASSEQGRNTEAFF.

The CDR3 bases are TGTGCCTGGAGTCCGAACCCTAAGAATGAGCAGTTCTTC. Residues: CAWSPNPKNEQFF. This chain uses TRBV30 with TRBJ2-1; D unclear. V lost 2 bases, J lost 7 bases, and 12 bases lay in between. The CDR3 loop spans 13 amino acids. Germline V lookup: CDR1 GTSNPN, CDR2 SVGIG (reference sequence).

This clone turned up a few times. The V gene is TRBV4-1, the J gene TRBJ2-1; D ambiguous. The CDR3 runs 16 residues. Germline values: CDR1 MGHRA, CDR2 YSYEKL. V lost 6 bases and J lost 8, with 23 bases in between. The CDR3 DNA is TGCGCCAGCAGTTCAAGGAATAGTCCCCCGAGCGATGAGCAGTTCTTC. Protein sequence: CASSSRNSPPSDEQFF.

This clone has a single count. This chain joins TRBV7-9 and TRBJ2-4; D unresolved. This CDR3 has 16 amino acids. Germline CDR1 SEHNR, CDR2 FQNEAQ (reference sequence). V lost 7 bases, J lost 3 bases, and 19 bases lay in between. CDR3 bases: TGTGCCAGCACCCCCGCCCCCCTATCGGGCAAAAACATTCAGTACTTC. Amino acids: CASTPAPLSGKNIQYF.

Written as DNA, the CDR3 is TGTGCCAGCAGTGAATCTACAGGGATTATCAATCAGCCCCAGCATTTT. This sequence encodes CASSESTGIINQPQHF. The chain links TRBV2 to TRBJ1-5; D may be TRBD1 (6 bases). CDR1 is SNHLY, CDR2 FYNNEI, per germline. The CDR3 extends over 16 amino acids. With 2 bases removed from V and 3 bases from J, the gap between germline ends came to 14 bases.

This sequence joins TRBV5-1 and TRBJ2-1, with 9 bases lining up with TRBD2. Germline assignment: CDR1 SGHRS and CDR2 YFSETQ. This CDR3 region has 18 residues. The ends lost 3 bases at V and 6 bases at J; junction bases unmatched: 16. DNA for the CDR3: TGCGCCAGCAGCTGGGGGCCTCTAGCGGGAAGCTTGGTCAATGAGCAGTTCTTC. Protein sequence: CASSWGPLAGSLVNEQFF.

This rearrangement joins TRBV5-4 to TRBJ2-7; 11 nucleotides align to TRBD2. The V gene's germline CDR1 is SGHNT and CDR2 YYREEE (reference sequence). This CDR3 is 15 amino acids long. V lost 4 bases, J lost 2 bases, and 5 bases stayed unmatched. CDR3 amino acids: CASSPPGLAAYEQYF. For the CDR3, the DNA is TGTGCCAGCAGCCCACCGGGACTAGCGGCCTACGAGCAGTACTTC.

The chain is built from TRBV27 and TRBJ1-1, with D tentatively TRBD1 (6 bases). Between the trimmed V and J ends, which lost 6 bases and 3 bases, there was a span of 14 bases. Germline V gives CDR1 MNHEY, CDR2 SMNVEV (reference sequence). The length of the CDR3 is 14 residues. CDR3 nucleotides: TGTGCCAGCAGGTGGGGGAGGGGGTACACTGAAGCTTTCTTT. As protein: CASRWGRGYTEAFF.

The chain couples TRBV19 to TRBJ1-2; 7 bases fit TRBD1. The CDR3 sequence is 13 residues long. The germline CDR1 and CDR2 sequences are LNHDA and SQIVND (reference sequence). With V trimmed by 5 bases and J by 2 bases, 2 bases remained unmatched. This CDR3 is CASSPTGNYGYTF. The DNA for the CDR3 is TGTGCCAGTAGTCCGACAGGGAACTATGGCTACACCTTC.

This clone came up a few times. The chain has TRBV27 and TRBJ2-7; 9 bases map to TRBD2. The CDR3 is 15 amino acids. Trimming cost V 9 bases and J 0 bases; bases outside gene matches: 9. Per germline, CDR1 MNHEY and CDR2 SMNVEV (reference sequence). The chain's CDR3 is CASSGSLTSSYEQYF. CDR3 sequence (DNA): TGTGCCAGTAGCGGGAGCTTAACGAGCTCCTACGAGCAGTACTTC.

The table lists this clone with a few counts. CDR3 loop: CASSGYGGETQYF. The CDR3 DNA reads as TGTGCCAGCAGTGGGTACGGGGGGGAGACCCAGTACTTC. The rearrangement uses TRBV5-8 and TRBJ2-5; 7 nucleotides match TRBD2. Trimming removed 5 bases from V and 5 bases from J; junction bases left unmatched: 6. From germline, CDR1 is SGHTS and CDR2 YDEGEE. CDR3 length: 13 residues. The full variable domain, rest sourced from reference TRBV5-8 and TRBJ2-5, is EAGVTQSPTHLIKTRGQQATLRCSPISGHTSVYWYQQALGLGLQFLLWYDEGEERNRGNFPPRFSGRQFPNYSSELNVNALELEDSALYLCASSGYGGETQYFGPGTRLLVL.

This clone was found a few times. The J gene is TRBJ2-1, the V gene TRBV6-5; 7 bases match TRBD2. With V trimmed by 2 bases and J by 5 bases, 3 bases remained unmatched. Germline CDR1 reads MNHEY; CDR2 reads SVGAGI. The CDR3 loop spans 14 amino acids. The CDR3 is CASSYVGTNNEQFF. CDR3 in DNA: TGTGCCAGCAGTTACGTCGGGACTAACAATGAGCAGTTCTTC.

This clone was seen only a few times. The rearrangement links TRBV6-5 to TRBJ1-3, with 10 bases that match TRBD1. Germline CDR1 and CDR2: MNHEY and SVGAGI. The CDR3 runs 15 residues. The V and J ends lost 4 bases and 4 bases, in that order; junction bases with no gene match: 4. CDR3 loop: CASSLTGGEGNTIYF. DNA of the CDR3: TGTGCCAGCAGTTTGACAGGGGGCGAAGGAAACACCATATATTTT.